This T cell receptor (beta chain) was captured by sequencing in a study of blood T cell repertoires in COVID-19 (dated by TCRdb to 2020 to 2022). About the full investigation: The collaborator samples originated in the United States, Italy and Spain and spanned the acute and convalescent phases of COVID-19. The prospective study material was composed of cDNA or gDNA derived from T cells, B-cell-depleted T cells, or PBMCs. The dataset comprised deeply sampled blood TCRbeta repertoires from subjects exposed to, actively infected with, or recovered from COVID-19. A freely available public database, intended as a resource for researchers studying the immune response to SARS-CoV-2, is where the repertoires were released. The samples were drawn from the first 160 participants of the ongoing ImmuneRACE study and from 950 to 1,500 subjects provided by 6 global collaborators. Nearly every sample came with metadata listing a de-identified subject ID, COVID-19 status, age in years and sex. Where available, HLA class I and class II types were obtained from metadata supplied by the sample provider rather than from assay-based typing. Overall results and qualifications from the work: Clinical and demographic metadata were provided uncurated, with the amount varying by source and participant.

The collaborating institutions used their own protocols to collect whole blood in K2EDTA tubes. Collaborator samples were shipped for TCRbeta analysis as frozen whole blood, isolated PBMCs, or DNA extracted from either sample type. V trim: 4 bases; J trim: 2 bases; unmatched bases: 14. The CDR3 sequence holds 19 residues, the cysteine and phenylalanine included. Only the CDR3 part of the read is kept: 57 bases, read in frame from the first base. The CDR1 and CDR2 encoded by the germline V gene are MDHEN and SYDVKM. Worth noting for this clone: Its antigen remains undetermined. Base qualities are not at hand, and no much larger clone is one base apart.

The immunoSEQ Assay, a bias-controlled multiplex PCR, was used to amplify TCRbeta CDR3 regions from genomic DNA. Concerning the study's data processing: The number of nucleated cells in each sample was estimated from the amplification of reference gene primers within the assay. To quantify the absolute abundance of each unique TCRbeta CDR3 rearrangement, sequence reads were collapsed and filtered. For each sample, productive Simpson clonality was calculated as the square root of Simpson's diversity index over productive rearrangements. Imported from immuneACCESS, the table was reduced by TCRdb to in-frame sequences with V and J called. These copies leave out some clones; in studies compared against another copy, an unresolved V gene accounts for under half, and the cause of the remainder is not known. D and trimming come from the DNA, and the V and J calls and clone size come from that table. This sample is represented by around 83,000 clones; about 87% of them were singletons. The biggest ten clones account for 7% to 9% of the sample.

Sequencing was carried out using peripheral blood. In this chain, TRBV28 is recombined with TRBJ2-5; 12 of the junction bases match TRBD1. This clonotype originated in a man aged 80 or over with active or convalescent COVID-19. CDR3 region: CASSSPMGQGASTQETQYF. The nucleotide sequence reads TGTGCCAGCAGTTCTCCCATGGGACAGGGGGCATCAACACAAGAGACCCAGTACTTC.